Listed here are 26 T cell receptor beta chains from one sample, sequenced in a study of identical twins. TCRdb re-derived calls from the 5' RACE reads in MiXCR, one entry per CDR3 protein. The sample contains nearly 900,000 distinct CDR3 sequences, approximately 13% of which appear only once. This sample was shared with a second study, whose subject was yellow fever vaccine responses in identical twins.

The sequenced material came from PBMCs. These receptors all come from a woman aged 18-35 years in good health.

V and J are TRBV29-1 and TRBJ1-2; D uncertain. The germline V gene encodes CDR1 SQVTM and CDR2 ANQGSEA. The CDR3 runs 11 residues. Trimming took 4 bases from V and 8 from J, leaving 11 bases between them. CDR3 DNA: TGCAGCGTTGCCGTGGGAGACGGCTACACCTTC. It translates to CSVAVGDGYTF.

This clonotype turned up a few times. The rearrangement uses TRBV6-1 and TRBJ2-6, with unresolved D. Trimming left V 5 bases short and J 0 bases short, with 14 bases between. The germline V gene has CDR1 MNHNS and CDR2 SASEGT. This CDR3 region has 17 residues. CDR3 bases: TGTGCCAGCAGTCCACCTCCTGTTAGCTCTGGGGCCAACGTCCTGACTTTC. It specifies CASSPPPVSSGANVLTF.

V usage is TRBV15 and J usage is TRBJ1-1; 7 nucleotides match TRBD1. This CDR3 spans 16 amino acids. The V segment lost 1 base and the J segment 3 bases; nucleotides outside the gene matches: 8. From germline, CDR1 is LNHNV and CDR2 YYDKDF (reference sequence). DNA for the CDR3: TGTGCCACCAGCAGAGGTGCCAGGGGGGGGGACACTGAAGCTTTCTTT. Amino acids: CATSRGARGGDTEAFF.

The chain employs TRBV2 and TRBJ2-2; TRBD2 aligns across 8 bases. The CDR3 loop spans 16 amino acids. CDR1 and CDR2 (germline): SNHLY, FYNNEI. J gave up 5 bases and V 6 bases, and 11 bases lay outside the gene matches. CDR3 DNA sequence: TGTGCCAGCAGGTCGTTAGCGGGGCGAGGGACCGGGGAGCTGTTTTTT. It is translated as CASRSLAGRGTGELFF.

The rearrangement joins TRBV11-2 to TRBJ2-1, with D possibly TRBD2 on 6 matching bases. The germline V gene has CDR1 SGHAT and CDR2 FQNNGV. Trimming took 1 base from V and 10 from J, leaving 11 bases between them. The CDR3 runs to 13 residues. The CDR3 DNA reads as TGTGCCAGCAGCTTAGGGTCGGCGGGAGAGCAGTTCTTC. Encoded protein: CASSLGSAGEQFF. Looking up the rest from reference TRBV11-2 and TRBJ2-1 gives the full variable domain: EAGVAQSPRYKIIEKRQSVAFWCNPISGHATLYWYQQILGQGPKLLIQFQNNGVVDDSQLPKDRFSAERLKGVDSTLKIQPAKLEDSAVYLCASSLGSAGEQFFGPGTRLTVL.

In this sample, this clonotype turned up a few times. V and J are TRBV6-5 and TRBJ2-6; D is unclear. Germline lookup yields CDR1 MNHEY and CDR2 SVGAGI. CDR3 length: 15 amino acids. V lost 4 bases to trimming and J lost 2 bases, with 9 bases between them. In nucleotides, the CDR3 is TGTGCCAGCAGTTCTGGAGCGACTGGGGCCAACGTCCTGACTTTC. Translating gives CASSSGATGANVLTF.

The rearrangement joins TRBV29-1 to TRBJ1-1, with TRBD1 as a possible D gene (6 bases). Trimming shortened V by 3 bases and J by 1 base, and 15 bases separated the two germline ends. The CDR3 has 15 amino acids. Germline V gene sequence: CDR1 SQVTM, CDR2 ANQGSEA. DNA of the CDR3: TGCAGCGTTGATTCCAGGTCACAGGGGAACACTGAAGCTTTCTTT. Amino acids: CSVDSRSQGNTEAFF.

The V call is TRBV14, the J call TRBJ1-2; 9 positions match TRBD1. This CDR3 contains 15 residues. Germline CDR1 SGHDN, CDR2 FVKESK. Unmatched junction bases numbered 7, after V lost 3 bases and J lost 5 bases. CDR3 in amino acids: CASSQAGTGSYGYTF. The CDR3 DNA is TGTGCCAGCAGCCAGGCCGGGACAGGGTCTTATGGCTACACCTTC.

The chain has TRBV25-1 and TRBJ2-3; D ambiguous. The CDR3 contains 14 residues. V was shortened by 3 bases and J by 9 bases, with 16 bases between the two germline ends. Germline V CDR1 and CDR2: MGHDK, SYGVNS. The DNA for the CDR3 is TGTGCCAGCAGTGATTGGTCTGACGGAAACACGCAGTATTTT. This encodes CASSDWSDGNTQYF.

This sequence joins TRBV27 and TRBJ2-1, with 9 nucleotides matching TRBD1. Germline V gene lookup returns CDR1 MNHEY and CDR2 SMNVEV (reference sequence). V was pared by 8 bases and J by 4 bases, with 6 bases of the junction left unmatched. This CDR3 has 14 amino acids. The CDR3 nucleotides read TGTGCCAGCCACCGGGACAGGGTTTACAATGAGCAGTTCTTC. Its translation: CASHRDRVYNEQFF.

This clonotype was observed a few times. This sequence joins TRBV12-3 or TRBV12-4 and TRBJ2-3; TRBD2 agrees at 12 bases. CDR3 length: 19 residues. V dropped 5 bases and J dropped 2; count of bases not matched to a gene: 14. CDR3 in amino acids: CASSPGGLGLAGFTDTQYF. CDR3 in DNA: TGTGCCAGCAGTCCCGGGGGTCTGGGACTAGCGGGTTTCACAGATACGCAGTATTTT.

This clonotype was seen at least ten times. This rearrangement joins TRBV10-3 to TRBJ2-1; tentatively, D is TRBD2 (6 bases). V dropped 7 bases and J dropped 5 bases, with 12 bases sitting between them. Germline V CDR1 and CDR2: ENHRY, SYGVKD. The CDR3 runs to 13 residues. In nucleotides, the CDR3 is TGTGCCATCACTCCGCGGGGTGACAATGAGCAGTTCTTC. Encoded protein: CAITPRGDNEQFF.

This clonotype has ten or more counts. CDR3 amino acids: CASKIGGELRDTQYF. The CDR3 bases are TGTGCCAGCAAAATAGGAGGCGAATTGAGAGATACGCAGTATTTT. This sequence joins TRBV28 and TRBJ2-3; D is possibly TRBD2 (5 bases). Germline values: CDR1 MDHEN, CDR2 SYDVKM. This CDR3 has 15 residues. Trimming left V 7 bases short and J 5 bases short, with 19 bases between. Complete variable domain (other parts from reference TRBV28 and TRBJ2-3): DVKVTQSSRYLVKRTGEKVFLECVQDMDHENMFWYRQDPGLGLRLIYFSYDVKMKEKGDIPEGYSVSREKKERFSLILESASTNQTSMYLCASKIGGELRDTQYFGPGTRLTVL.

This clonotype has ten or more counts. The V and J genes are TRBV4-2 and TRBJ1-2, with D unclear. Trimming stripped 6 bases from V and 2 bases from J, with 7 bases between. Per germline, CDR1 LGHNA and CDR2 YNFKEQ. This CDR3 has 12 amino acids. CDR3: CASRTENYGYTF. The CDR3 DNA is TGTGCCAGCAGGACGGAGAACTATGGCTACACCTTC.

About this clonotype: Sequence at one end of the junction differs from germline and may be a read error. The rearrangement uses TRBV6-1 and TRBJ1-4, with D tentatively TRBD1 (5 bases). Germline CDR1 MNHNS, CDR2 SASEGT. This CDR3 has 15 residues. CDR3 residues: CASSEAGGTNERLFF. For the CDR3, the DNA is TGTGCCAGCAGTGAAGCGGGGGGAACTAATGAAAGACTGTTTTTT.

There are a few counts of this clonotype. The CDR3 reads CASSEWDTSTDTQYF. The CDR3 DNA sequence: TGCGCCAGCAGTGAGTGGGACACCAGCACAGATACGCAGTATTTT. V is TRBV10-2 and J is TRBJ2-3, with D perhaps matching TRBD1 (6 bases). V lost 1 base and J 0 bases, leaving 8 bases between the germline ends. CDR3 size: 15 residues. Germline CDR1 WSHSY, CDR2 SAAADI.

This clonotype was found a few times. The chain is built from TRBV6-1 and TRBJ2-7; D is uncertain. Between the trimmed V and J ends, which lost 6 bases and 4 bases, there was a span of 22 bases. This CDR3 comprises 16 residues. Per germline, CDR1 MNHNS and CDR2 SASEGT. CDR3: CASSLSGPRPIYEQYF. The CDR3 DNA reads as TGTGCCAGCAGCCTCTCCGGGCCTAGGCCTATTTACGAGCAGTACTTC.

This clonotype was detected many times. The CDR3 nucleotides read TGTGCCAGCAGCTCGAACGGGGGTTCACCCCTCCACTTT. This encodes CASSSNGGSPLHF. The rearrangement links TRBV7-2 to TRBJ1-6, with D possibly being TRBD1 (5 bases). CDR3 length: 13 residues. The germline V gene encodes CDR1 SGHTA and CDR2 FQGNSA. Trimming left V 4 bases short and J 9 bases short, with 10 bases between.

CDR3 nucleotides: TGCGCCAGCAGCTTGGACGGAGCGGGGGGGGTCAGAGATACGCAGTATTTT. Protein sequence: CASSLDGAGGVRDTQYF. J is TRBJ2-3 and V is TRBV5-1, with 10 bases identical to TRBD2. V shed 0 bases and J 5 bases; nucleotides not matched to a gene: 9. Per the germline V gene, CDR1 is SGHRS and CDR2 is YFSETQ. CDR3 size: 17 residues.

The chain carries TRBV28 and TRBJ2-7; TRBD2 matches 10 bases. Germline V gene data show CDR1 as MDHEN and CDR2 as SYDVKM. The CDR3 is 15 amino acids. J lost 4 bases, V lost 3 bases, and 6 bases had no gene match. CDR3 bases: TGTGCCAGCAGTTTCGCGACTAGCGGGTCATACGAGCAGTACTTC. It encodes CASSFATSGSYEQYF.

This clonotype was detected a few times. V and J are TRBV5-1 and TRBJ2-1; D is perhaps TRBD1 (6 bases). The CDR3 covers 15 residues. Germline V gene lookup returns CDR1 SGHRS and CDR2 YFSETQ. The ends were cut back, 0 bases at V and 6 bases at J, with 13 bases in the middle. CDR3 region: CASSLVMDSFNEQFF. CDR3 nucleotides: TGCGCCAGCAGCTTGGTAATGGACAGCTTCAATGAGCAGTTCTTC.

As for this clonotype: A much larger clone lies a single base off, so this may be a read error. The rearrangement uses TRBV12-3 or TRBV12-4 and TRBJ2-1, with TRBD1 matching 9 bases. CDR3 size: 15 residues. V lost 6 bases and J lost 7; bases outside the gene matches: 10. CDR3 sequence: CASSQTGTGQNEQFF. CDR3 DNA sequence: TGTGCCAGCAGCCAAACCGGGACAGGGCAGAATGAGCAGTTCTTC.

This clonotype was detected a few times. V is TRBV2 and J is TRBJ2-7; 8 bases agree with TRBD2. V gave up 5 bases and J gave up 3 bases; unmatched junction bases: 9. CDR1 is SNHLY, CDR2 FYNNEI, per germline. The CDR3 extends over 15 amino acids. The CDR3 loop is CASSLSGVTVYEQYV. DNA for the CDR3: TGTGCCAGCAGTCTTAGCGGGGTGACAGTCTACGAGCAGTACGTC.

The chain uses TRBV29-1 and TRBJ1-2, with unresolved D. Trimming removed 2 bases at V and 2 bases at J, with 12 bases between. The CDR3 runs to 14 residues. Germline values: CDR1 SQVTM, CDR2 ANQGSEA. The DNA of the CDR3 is TGCAGCGTTGAACCCCGACGGCCGAACTATGGCTACACCTTC. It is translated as CSVEPRRPNYGYTF.

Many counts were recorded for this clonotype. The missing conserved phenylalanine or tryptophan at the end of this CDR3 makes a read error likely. CDR3 in DNA: TGTGCCACCCGTAGGGGACTTTACGAAGATGCAGATACGCAGTATTAT. Its translation is CATRRGLYEDADTQYY. This rearrangement joins TRBV10-3 to TRBJ2-3; TRBD2 is a possible D gene (6 bases). V gave up 10 bases and J gave up 4 bases, with 24 bases separating them. Germline V gene lookup returns CDR1 ENHRY and CDR2 SYGVKD. This CDR3 is 16 amino acids long.

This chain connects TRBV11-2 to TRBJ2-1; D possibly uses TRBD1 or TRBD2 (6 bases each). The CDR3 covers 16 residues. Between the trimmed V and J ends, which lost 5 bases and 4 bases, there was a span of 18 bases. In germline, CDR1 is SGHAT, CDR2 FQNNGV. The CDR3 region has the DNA TGTGCCAGCAGCCACGTTGGGGGGCAGGCTTACAATGAGCAGTTCTTC. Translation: CASSHVGGQAYNEQFF.